Reported below is one T cell receptor beta chain. The method was immunoSEQ multiplex PCR; TCRdb's version includes in-frame clones alone and lacks a portion of them. The data show about 24,000 clones, 84% seen once. The data originate from a study of PD-L1 blockade in urothelial cancer. In the study overall: Blood was analyzed 3 weeks (second dose) and 6 weeks after treatment start.

Germline lookup yields CDR1 LNHDA and CDR2 SQIVND (reference sequence). The length of the CDR3 is 16 residues. V was clipped by 6 bases and J by 3 bases; unmatched bases: 10. This receptor was taken from a man aged 70-80 years with urothelial cancer. The chain couples TRBV19 to TRBJ2-7, with 11 bases identical to TRBD1. Sequences were derived from PBMCs, sampled around atezolizumab (anti-PD-L1) treatment. The CDR3: CASSSGTGGLNYEQYF. The CDR3 coding sequence is TGTGCCAGTAGCTCGGGGACAGGGGGATTAAACTACGAGCAGTACTTC.